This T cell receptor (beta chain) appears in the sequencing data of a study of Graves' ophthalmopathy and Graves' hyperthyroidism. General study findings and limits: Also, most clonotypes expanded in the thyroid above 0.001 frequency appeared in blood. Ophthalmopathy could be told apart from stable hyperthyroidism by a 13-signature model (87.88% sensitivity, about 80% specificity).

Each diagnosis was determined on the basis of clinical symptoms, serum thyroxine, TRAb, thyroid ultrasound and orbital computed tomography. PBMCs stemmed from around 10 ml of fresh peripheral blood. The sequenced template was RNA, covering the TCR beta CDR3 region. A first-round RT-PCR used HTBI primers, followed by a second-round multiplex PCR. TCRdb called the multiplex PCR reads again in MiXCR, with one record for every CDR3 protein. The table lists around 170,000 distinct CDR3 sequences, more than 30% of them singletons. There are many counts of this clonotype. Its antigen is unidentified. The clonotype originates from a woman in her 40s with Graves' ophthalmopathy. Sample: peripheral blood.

The CDR3 nucleotides read TGTGCCAGCAGTGTTGAAGGTGGACAGCCCCAGCATTTT. Residues: CASSVEGGQPQHF. The chain carries TRBV2 and TRBJ1-5; D gene unclear. This CDR3 region has 13 residues. V gave up 4 bases and J gave up 7 bases, with 11 bases separating them. Per germline, CDR1 SNHLY and CDR2 FYNNEI.